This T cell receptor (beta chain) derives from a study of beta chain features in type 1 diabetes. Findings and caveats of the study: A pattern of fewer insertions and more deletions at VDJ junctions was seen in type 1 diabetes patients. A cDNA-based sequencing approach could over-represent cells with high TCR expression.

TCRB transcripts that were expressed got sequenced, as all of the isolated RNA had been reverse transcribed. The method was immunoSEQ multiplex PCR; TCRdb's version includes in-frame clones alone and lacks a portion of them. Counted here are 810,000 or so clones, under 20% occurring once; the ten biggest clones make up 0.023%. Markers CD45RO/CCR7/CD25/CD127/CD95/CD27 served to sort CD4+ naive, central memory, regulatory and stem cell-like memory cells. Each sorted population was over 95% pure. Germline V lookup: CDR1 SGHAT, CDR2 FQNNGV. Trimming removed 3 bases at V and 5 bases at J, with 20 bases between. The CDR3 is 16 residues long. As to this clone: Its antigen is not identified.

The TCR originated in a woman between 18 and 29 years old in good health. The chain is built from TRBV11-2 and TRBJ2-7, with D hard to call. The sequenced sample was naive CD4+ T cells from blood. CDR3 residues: CASSFFSRPEQNEQYF. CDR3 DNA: TGTGCCAGCAGCTTCTTCTCAAGACCCGAGCAAAACGAGCAGTACTTC.